These 18 T cell receptor beta chains were sequenced from one sample in a study of T cell repertoires in cytomegalovirus infection. TCRdb fed the reads into MiXCR, producing one record per CDR3 protein. The sample carries some 350,000 distinct CDR3 sequences, 15% to 20% recorded once. The sample taken for sequencing was PBMCs. All receptors come from a human donor in good health (CMV status not recorded). Some clones in this sample may be carry-over from other donors' samples.

V is TRBV4-1 and J is TRBJ1-5; D is unresolved. The CDR3 loop spans 14 amino acids. The V and J ends lost 0 bases and 7 bases respectively, with 10 bases between them. Germline values: CDR1 MGHRA, CDR2 YSYEKL. The CDR3: CASSQEPRRQPQHF. CDR3 DNA: TGCGCCAGCAGCCAAGAACCCAGGCGGCAGCCCCAGCATTTT.

In its sample, this clonotype was seen a few times. The chain joins TRBV20-1 to TRBJ2-5, with D perhaps given as TRBD1 or TRBD2 (5 bases each). Germline V lookup: CDR1 DFQATT, CDR2 SNEGSKA (reference sequence). Trimming left V 3 bases short and J 4 bases short, with 15 bases between. The CDR3 is 14 residues long. This CDR3 is CSASLHRGRETQYF. CDR3 nucleotides: TGCAGTGCTAGTTTGCATAGGGGACGAGAGACCCAGTACTTC.

Many counts were recorded for this clonotype. CDR3 sequence (DNA): TGCAGTCGCAAAAAGGGGCTAGCGGGAGGCCCTTTCAATGAGCAGTTCTTC. This codes for CSRKKGLAGGPFNEQFF. The gene calls are TRBV20-1 and TRBJ2-1; TRBD2 matches 11 bases. The trim removed 8 bases at V and 6 bases at J, leaving 18 bases unmatched. Germline V gene sequence: CDR1 DFQATT, CDR2 SNEGSKA (reference sequence). The CDR3 runs to 17 residues.

This chain uses TRBV5-1 with TRBJ2-3; D is possibly TRBD2 (6 bases). CDR1 is SGHRS and CDR2 is YFSETQ in the germline V gene. Trimming left V 0 bases short and J 2 bases short, with 16 bases between. The CDR3 totals 17 residues. Here the CDR3 reads CASSLAGQGGNTDTQYF. The CDR3 DNA follows: TGCGCCAGCAGCTTGGCCGGTCAGGGAGGAAACACAGATACGCAGTATTTT.

Note on this clonotype: Since no conserved phenylalanine or tryptophan closes the CDR3, a read error is the likely cause. J is TRBJ2-6 and V is TRBV25-1; D assignment may be TRBD1 or TRBD2 (5 bases each). Germline loops: CDR1 MGHDK, CDR2 SYGVNS. The CDR3 contains 16 residues. The CDR3, as DNA: TGTGCCAGCAGTGATATCCGGGGCTCTGGTGCCAACGTCCTGACTTCC. Translation: CASSDIRGSGANVLTS.

This clonotype was counted a few times. The rearrangement uses TRBV7-9 and TRBJ2-7, with D perhaps matching TRBD1 or TRBD2 (5 bases each). The CDR3 contains 13 residues. V dropped 6 bases and J dropped 6 bases, with 15 bases sitting between them. CDR1 and CDR2 from the germline V gene are SEHNR and FQNEAQ (reference sequence). CDR3 loop: CASSLGTGFEQYF. The CDR3 nucleotides read TGTGCCAGCAGTTTGGGGACCGGCTTCGAGCAGTACTTC.

This clonotype was found many times. The CDR3 DNA reads as TGTGCCAGCAGGGCTAGCGGGAACCAAGAGACCCAGTACTTC. Translation gives CASRASGNQETQYF. V is TRBV7-9 and J is TRBJ2-5; 9 bases are shared with TRBD2. In germline, CDR1 is SEHNR, CDR2 FQNEAQ (reference sequence). The V gene end was trimmed by 6 bases and the J gene end by 0 bases; junction bases not matched to a gene: 2. This CDR3 contains 14 residues.

The chain has TRBV19 and TRBJ2-1, with a weak D call TRBD2 (5 bases). This CDR3 region has 14 residues. Between the trimmed V and J ends, which lost 5 bases and 4 bases, there was a span of 12 bases. Germline V gene data show CDR1 as LNHDA and CDR2 as SQIVND (reference sequence). The CDR3 here is CASSLGNPYNEQFF. The CDR3 nucleotides read TGTGCCAGTAGTCTCGGGAACCCATACAATGAGCAGTTCTTC.

In its sample, this clonotype was seen many times. V is TRBV7-6 and J is TRBJ2-5; D gene ambiguous. There are 13 residues in the CDR3. The germline V gene encodes CDR1 SGHVS and CDR2 FNYEAQ. The ends were cut back, 6 bases at V and 5 bases at J, with 13 bases in the middle. The CDR3 is CASSSRPWETQYF. CDR3 DNA: TGTGCCAGCAGTTCCAGGCCCTGGGAGACCCAGTACTTC.

This clonotype was recorded at least ten times. The chain recombines TRBV11-2 with TRBJ2-7, with D hard to call. The length of the CDR3 is 16 residues. Trimming removed 6 bases from V and 1 base from J, with 19 bases in between. Per germline, CDR1 SGHAT and CDR2 FQNNGV. The CDR3 DNA follows: TGTGCCAGCAGACGTATAGCCGGGCCCCAGTCCTACGAGCAGTACTTC. Its protein product is CASRRIAGPQSYEQYF.

In this sample, this clonotype turned up many times. This chain connects TRBV7-2 to TRBJ2-5; a possible D gene is TRBD2 (6 bases). This CDR3 is built from 12 residues. V lost 5 bases, J lost 13 bases, and 17 bases lay in between. The germline CDR1 and CDR2 sequences are SGHTA and FQGNSA. CDR3 in amino acids: CASSRGTTSWYF. CDR3 sequence (DNA): TGTGCCAGCAGCCGCGGGACCACCTCTTGGTACTTC. The variable domain in full, completed from reference TRBV7-2 and TRBJ2-5, reads GAGVSQSPSNKVTEKGKDVELRCDPISGHTALYWYRQSLGQGLEFLIYFQGNSAPDKSGLPSDRFSAERTGGSVSTLTIQRTQQEDSAVYLCASSRGTTSWYFGPGTRLLVL.

A word on this clonotype: This clone may be a read error of a much larger clone one base away. This chain uses TRBV4-3 with TRBJ2-1, with D unclear. Trimming removed 3 bases from V and 4 bases from J, with 10 bases in between. Germline V gene data show CDR1 as LGHNA and CDR2 as YSLEER. There are 14 residues in the CDR3. CDR3 nucleotides: TGCGCCAGCAGCCAGAGAGAAGGGTACAATGAGCAGTTCTTC. Protein: CASSQREGYNEQFF.

This sequence joins TRBV5-6 and TRBJ2-1; D is perhaps TRBD1 or TRBD2 (6 bases each). Between the trimmed V and J ends, which lost 4 bases and 4 bases, there was a span of 12 bases. Germline lookup yields CDR1 SGHDT and CDR2 YYEEEE. This CDR3 is 14 amino acids long. The CDR3 sequence: CASSLGGLYNEQFF. The CDR3 DNA sequence: TGTGCCAGCAGCCTGGGGGGCCTATACAATGAGCAGTTCTTC.

The chain is built from TRBV12-3 or TRBV12-4 and TRBJ1-2; 9 bases match TRBD1. There are 12 residues in the CDR3. The V segment lost 8 bases and the J segment 4 bases; nucleotides outside the gene matches: 2. The CDR3 is CASRQGVYGYTF. As DNA, the CDR3 is TGTGCCAGCCGACAGGGGGTCTATGGCTACACCTTC.

The V gene is TRBV14, the J gene TRBJ1-4; possibly TRBD1 for D (5 bases). This CDR3 comprises 15 residues. With 3 bases removed from V and 2 bases from J, the gap between germline ends came to 10 bases. Germline CDR1 SGHDN, CDR2 FVKESK. CDR3 nucleotides: TGTGCCAGCAGCCATCACGGGGGGACTAATGAAAAACTGTTTTTT. This codes for CASSHHGGTNEKLFF.

The chain carries TRBV11-2 and TRBJ2-1, with 12 bases identical to TRBD2. This CDR3 has 15 residues. V shed 5 bases, J shed 7 bases, and the junction held 6 bases outside the gene matches. Germline V gives CDR1 SGHAT, CDR2 FQNNGV. CDR3 coding DNA: TGTGCCAGCAGCACTGGACTAGCGGGATATAATGAGCAGTTCTTC. Translation gives CASSTGLAGYNEQFF.

This clonotype has only a few counts. This chain connects TRBV12-3 or TRBV12-4 to TRBJ1-1; no reliable D call. This CDR3 has 14 residues. Trimming cost V 6 bases and J 1 base, with 12 bases left between them. The CDR3 DNA follows: TGTGCCAGCAGCCCGAGCTGGGGGAACACTGAAGCTTTCTTT. Translation: CASSPSWGNTEAFF.

This clonotype was counted at least ten times. CDR3 in amino acids: CASSETTGGVETQYF. CDR3 nucleotide sequence: TGTGCCAGCAGCGAGACGACAGGGGGCGTAGAGACCCAGTACTTC. This chain connects TRBV6-1 to TRBJ2-5, with 10 nucleotides matching TRBD1. Germline CDR1 is MNHNS and CDR2 is SASEGT. The V and J ends lost 6 bases and 4 bases, in that order; junction bases with no gene match: 8. The CDR3 covers 15 residues.